This T cell receptor beta chain was identified during a study of T cell responses to AZD1222 COVID-19 vaccine. Data came from immunoSEQ multiplex PCR; TCRdb stores just in-frame clones and leaves some out. The sample records 130,000 to 150,000 clones, 82% being singletons. Germline V gene data show CDR1 as WNHNN and CDR2 as SYGVQD (reference sequence). This CDR3 has 15 residues. V was pared by 0 bases and J by 6 bases, with 12 bases between. The chain recombines TRBV10-1 with TRBJ2-1; possibly TRBD1 for D (5 bases). This receptor was obtained from an adult in good health. Sequenced material: peripheral blood, taken on day 0 of MenACWY control vaccination. CDR3 bases: TGCGCCAGCAGTGAGTCACTGGGGCGCCTCAATGAGCAGTTCTTC. Translation: CASSESLGRLNEQFF.